The 24 T cell receptor beta chains presented below share a single source sample, sequenced in a study of blood T cell repertoires in COVID-19. Assay used: immunoSEQ multiplex PCR; TCRdb lists only in-frame clones, some missing. The sample has about 190,000 clones; about 81% are singletons. Input material: peripheral blood. Receptor source: a woman of 80 years or more with COVID-19, enrolled during active disease.

This chain joins TRBV10-3 and TRBJ2-5; no clear D. CDR1 is ENHRY and CDR2 is SYGVKD in the germline V gene. CDR3 size: 13 residues. V was cut by 4 bases and J by 0 bases, with 6 bases left in between. The CDR3 loop is CAISGNYQETQYF. In DNA form, the CDR3 reads TGTGCCATCAGTGGAAACTACCAAGAGACCCAGTACTTC.

This rearrangement joins TRBV7-9 to TRBJ1-2, with 10 nucleotides matching TRBD1. The CDR3 covers 17 residues. CDR1 and CDR2 (germline): SEHNR, FQNEAQ (reference sequence). The ends lost 6 bases at V and 3 bases at J; junction bases unmatched: 13. CDR3 nucleotide sequence: TGTGCCAGCAGGCCCCCCAACCCGGGACAGGGGCACTATGGCTACACCTTC. Encoded protein: CASRPPNPGQGHYGYTF.

J is TRBJ2-5 and V is TRBV5-1, with 8 bases matching TRBD2. The V gene end was trimmed by 4 bases and the J gene end by 1 base; junction bases not matched to a gene: 3. The germline gives CDR1 SGHRS, CDR2 YFSETQ. CDR3 length: 14 residues. The DNA for the CDR3 is TGCGCCAGCAGCCGGGGGGGCCTCCAAGAGACCCAGTACTTC. Translated: CASSRGGLQETQYF.

Regarding this clone: Other DNA sequences within the sample encode an identical CDR3. The CDR3 loop is CASSPTGYEQYF. The CDR3 DNA is TGCGCCAGCAGCCCGACGGGTTACGAGCAGTACTTC. This chain joins TRBV5-1 and TRBJ2-7; D unresolved. In germline, CDR1 is SGHRS, CDR2 YFSETQ. The V gene lost 4 bases and the J gene lost 4 bases, with 9 bases spanning the gap. The CDR3 is 12 residues long.

This chain connects TRBV6-6 to TRBJ2-7; TRBD1 is a possible D gene (6 bases). The CDR3 is 12 amino acids. The V gene's germline CDR1 is MNHNY and CDR2 SVGAGI (reference sequence). V was cut by 6 bases and J by 9 bases, with 15 bases left in between. This CDR3 reads CASRELDSPQYF. The CDR3 coding sequence is TGTGCCAGCAGAGAACTGGACAGCCCGCAGTACTTC.

V gene TRBV7-8 combines with J gene TRBJ2-7; the match to TRBD1 covers 8 bases. Per the germline V gene, CDR1 is SGHVS and CDR2 is FQNEAQ. The CDR3 spans 14 residues. V lost 3 bases to trimming and J lost 3 bases; unmatched junction nucleotides: 4. The CDR3 DNA reads TGTGCCAGCAGCTTTCAACAGGGGGTCTACGAGCAGTACTTC. Translation gives CASSFQQGVYEQYF.

The chain carries TRBV9 and TRBJ2-2; possibly TRBD1 for D (7 bases). Germline V gene data show CDR1 as SGDLS and CDR2 as YYNGEE. V was clipped by 0 bases and J by 5 bases, with 11 bases between them. The CDR3 contains 15 residues. CDR3 region: CASSVVQGGTGELFF. CDR3 sequence (DNA): TGTGCCAGCAGCGTAGTCCAGGGGGGTACCGGGGAGCTGTTTTTT.

This chain links TRBV4-3 with TRBJ1-4, with D possibly TRBD1 on 6 matching bases. The germline V and J ends were trimmed by 1 base and 3 bases, with 12 bases remaining between them. CDR1 is LGHNA, CDR2 YSLEER, per germline. This CDR3 region has 16 residues. The DNA for the CDR3 is TGCGCCAGCAGCCAAGCCCCAGGGGCCTCTAATGAAAAACTGTTTTTT. It encodes CASSQAPGASNEKLFF.

This chain uses TRBV11-3 with TRBJ1-4, with D tentatively TRBD1 (5 bases). Germline CDR1 and CDR2: SGHNT and YENEEA. The CDR3 spans 15 residues. The V end was cut by 3 bases, the J end by 0 bases, with 8 bases between. CDR3 residues: CASSLMTATNEKLFF. DNA of the CDR3: TGTGCCAGCAGCTTGATGACAGCAACTAATGAAAAACTGTTTTTT.

The J gene is TRBJ1-2, the V gene TRBV4-1, with 7 nucleotides matching TRBD1. The CDR3 extends over 16 amino acids. Germline assignment: CDR1 MGHRA and CDR2 YSYEKL. V trimming: 4 bases; J trimming: 1 base; junction bases outside the gene matches: 9. The CDR3 nucleotides are TGCGCCAGCAGCCGCCTACTACAGGGGCGTAACTATGGCTACACCTTC. Translating gives CASSRLLQGRNYGYTF.

The chain employs TRBV11-2 and TRBJ2-1; 8 positions match TRBD1. The CDR3 consists of 15 residues. Per germline, CDR1 SGHAT and CDR2 FQNNGV. Trimming cost V 6 bases and J 4 bases; bases outside gene matches: 8. The CDR3 sequence is CASRPGTGIYNEQFF. The DNA of the CDR3 is TGTGCCAGCAGACCCGGGACAGGAATATACAATGAGCAGTTCTTC.

This chain joins TRBV10-3 and TRBJ2-1; perhaps TRBD1 as D (5 bases). The germline V and J ends were trimmed by 2 bases and 3 bases, with 5 bases remaining between them. This CDR3 is built from 13 residues. The V gene's germline CDR1 is ENHRY and CDR2 SYGVKD. CDR3 protein: CAISEGHYNEQFF. CDR3 sequence (DNA): TGTGCCATCAGTGAGGGACACTACAATGAGCAGTTCTTC.

The rearrangement joins TRBV5-4 to TRBJ2-3; 16 nucleotides align to TRBD2. After removal of 4 bases from V and 5 bases from J, the junction contained 4 bases not matched to a gene. Per the germline V gene, CDR1 is SGHNT and CDR2 is YYREEE (reference sequence). The CDR3 length is 16 residues. The CDR3 DNA reads TGTGCCAGCAGCCTGGGACTAGCGGGGGGGCAAGATACGCAGTATTTT. It encodes CASSLGLAGGQDTQYF.

This clone was counted a few times. The genes are TRBV6-2 or TRBV6-3 and TRBJ2-2, with TRBD1 matching 12 bases. The CDR3 is 16 amino acids. Germline-derived CDR1 and CDR2 are MNHEY and SVGEGT. J was trimmed by 10 bases and V by 0 bases; bases with no gene match: 6. Here the CDR3 reads CASSYSIGTGGEELFF. CDR3 in DNA: TGTGCCAGCAGTTACTCGATCGGGACAGGGGGCGAGGAGCTGTTTTTT.

CDR3 sequence (DNA): TGTGCCAGCAGCCGCGAGCGGGCCTCCTACAATGAGCAGTTCTTC. Its translation is CASSRERASYNEQFF. The chain employs TRBV4-2 and TRBJ2-1; D perhaps matches TRBD2 (6 bases). The CDR3 loop spans 15 amino acids. The V gene's germline CDR1 is LGHNA and CDR2 YNFKEQ. Trimming left V 4 bases short and J 0 bases short, with 10 bases between.

The V gene is TRBV14, the J gene TRBJ1-2, with TRBD1 identical over 9 bases. The CDR3 is 15 residues long. Germline V gene sequence: CDR1 SGHDN, CDR2 FVKESK. V was pared by 4 bases and J by 7 bases, with 10 bases of the junction left unmatched. The CDR3 is CASSPTGGVFLGYTF. The DNA of the CDR3 is TGTGCCAGCAGCCCTACAGGGGGCGTTTTTCTTGGCTACACCTTC.

The chain's CDR3 is CASSYDETGLAGASSYEQYF. The CDR3 nucleotides read TGTGCCAGCAGTTACGACGAAACGGGACTAGCGGGGGCGTCCTCCTACGAGCAGTACTTC. V is TRBV6-2 or TRBV6-3 and J is TRBJ2-7; 14 positions match TRBD2. This CDR3 is built from 20 residues. V trimming: 2 bases; J trimming: 0 bases; junction bases outside the gene matches: 12. Per the germline V gene, CDR1 is MNHEY and CDR2 is SVGEGT.

The V gene is TRBV6-6, the J gene TRBJ2-2; the D gene is possibly TRBD2 (5 bases). V was pared by 2 bases and J by 4 bases, with 5 bases between. Germline V gene lookup returns CDR1 MNHNY and CDR2 SVGAGI (reference sequence). The CDR3 consists of 13 residues. The CDR3 spells CASSYGLTGELFF. CDR3 nucleotide sequence: TGTGCCAGCAGTTACGGACTCACCGGGGAGCTGTTTTTT.

The chain recombines TRBV11-2 with TRBJ2-3; possible D gene TRBD1, 5 bases. Germline CDR1 reads SGHAT; CDR2 reads FQNNGV. The CDR3 covers 15 residues. Trimming removed 5 bases at V and 6 bases at J, with 18 bases between. CDR3 sequence: CASSPDPGSPDTQYF. The CDR3 coding sequence is TGTGCCAGCAGCCCAGACCCAGGGTCGCCGGATACGCAGTATTTT.

The chain combines TRBV11-2 with TRBJ2-7, with a weak D call TRBD1 (6 bases). CDR1 is SGHAT, CDR2 FQNNGV, per germline. Trimming removed 6 bases at V and 3 bases at J, with 9 bases between. The CDR3 totals 12 residues. The CDR3: CASSSDSYEQYF. CDR3 in DNA: TGTGCCAGCAGTTCGGACAGCTACGAGCAGTACTTC.

The rearrangement uses TRBV27 and TRBJ2-7, with a weak D call TRBD2 (5 bases). Deletions cut 4 bases from V and 7 bases from J, with 14 bases between. Germline lookup yields CDR1 MNHEY and CDR2 SMNVEV (reference sequence). CDR3 length equals 13 residues. The CDR3 reads CASSWSPPGEQYF. Written as DNA, the CDR3 is TGTGCCAGCAGTTGGTCCCCACCGGGGGAGCAGTACTTC.

This chain joins TRBV28 and TRBJ2-1; the match to TRBD2 covers 10 bases. V lost 5 bases, J lost 1 base, and 5 bases stayed unmatched. This CDR3 is built from 16 residues. Looked up from germline, CDR1 is MDHEN and CDR2 is SYDVKM. The CDR3 loop reads CASSPISGRSYNEQFF. The CDR3 DNA reads TGTGCCAGCAGTCCAATTAGCGGGAGGTCCTACAATGAGCAGTTCTTC. The variable domain in full, with the rest retrieved from reference TRBV28 and TRBJ2-1, is DVKVTQSSRYLVKRTGEKVFLECVQDMDHENMFWYRQDPGLGLRLIYFSYDVKMKEKGDIPEGYSVSREKKERFSLILESASTNQTSMYLCASSPISGRSYNEQFFGPGTRLTVL.

The chain recombines TRBV19 with TRBJ1-4; 8 nucleotides align to TRBD1. The CDR3 length is 15 residues. Germline CDR1 reads LNHDA; CDR2 reads SQIVND (reference sequence). V was clipped by 5 bases and J by 3 bases; unmatched bases: 5. CDR3 residues: CASSEDRGANEKLFF. The CDR3 DNA reads as TGTGCCAGTAGTGAAGACAGGGGAGCTAATGAAAAACTGTTTTTT.

The chain uses TRBV7-2 and TRBJ1-4, with D tentatively TRBD1 (5 bases). The CDR3 runs to 12 residues. Between the trimmed V and J ends, which lost 2 bases and 7 bases, there was a span of 5 bases. Germline CDR1 SGHTA, CDR2 FQGNSA. DNA for the CDR3: TGTGCCAGCAGCTTACAGGGTGAAAAACTGTTTTTT. This encodes CASSLQGEKLFF.